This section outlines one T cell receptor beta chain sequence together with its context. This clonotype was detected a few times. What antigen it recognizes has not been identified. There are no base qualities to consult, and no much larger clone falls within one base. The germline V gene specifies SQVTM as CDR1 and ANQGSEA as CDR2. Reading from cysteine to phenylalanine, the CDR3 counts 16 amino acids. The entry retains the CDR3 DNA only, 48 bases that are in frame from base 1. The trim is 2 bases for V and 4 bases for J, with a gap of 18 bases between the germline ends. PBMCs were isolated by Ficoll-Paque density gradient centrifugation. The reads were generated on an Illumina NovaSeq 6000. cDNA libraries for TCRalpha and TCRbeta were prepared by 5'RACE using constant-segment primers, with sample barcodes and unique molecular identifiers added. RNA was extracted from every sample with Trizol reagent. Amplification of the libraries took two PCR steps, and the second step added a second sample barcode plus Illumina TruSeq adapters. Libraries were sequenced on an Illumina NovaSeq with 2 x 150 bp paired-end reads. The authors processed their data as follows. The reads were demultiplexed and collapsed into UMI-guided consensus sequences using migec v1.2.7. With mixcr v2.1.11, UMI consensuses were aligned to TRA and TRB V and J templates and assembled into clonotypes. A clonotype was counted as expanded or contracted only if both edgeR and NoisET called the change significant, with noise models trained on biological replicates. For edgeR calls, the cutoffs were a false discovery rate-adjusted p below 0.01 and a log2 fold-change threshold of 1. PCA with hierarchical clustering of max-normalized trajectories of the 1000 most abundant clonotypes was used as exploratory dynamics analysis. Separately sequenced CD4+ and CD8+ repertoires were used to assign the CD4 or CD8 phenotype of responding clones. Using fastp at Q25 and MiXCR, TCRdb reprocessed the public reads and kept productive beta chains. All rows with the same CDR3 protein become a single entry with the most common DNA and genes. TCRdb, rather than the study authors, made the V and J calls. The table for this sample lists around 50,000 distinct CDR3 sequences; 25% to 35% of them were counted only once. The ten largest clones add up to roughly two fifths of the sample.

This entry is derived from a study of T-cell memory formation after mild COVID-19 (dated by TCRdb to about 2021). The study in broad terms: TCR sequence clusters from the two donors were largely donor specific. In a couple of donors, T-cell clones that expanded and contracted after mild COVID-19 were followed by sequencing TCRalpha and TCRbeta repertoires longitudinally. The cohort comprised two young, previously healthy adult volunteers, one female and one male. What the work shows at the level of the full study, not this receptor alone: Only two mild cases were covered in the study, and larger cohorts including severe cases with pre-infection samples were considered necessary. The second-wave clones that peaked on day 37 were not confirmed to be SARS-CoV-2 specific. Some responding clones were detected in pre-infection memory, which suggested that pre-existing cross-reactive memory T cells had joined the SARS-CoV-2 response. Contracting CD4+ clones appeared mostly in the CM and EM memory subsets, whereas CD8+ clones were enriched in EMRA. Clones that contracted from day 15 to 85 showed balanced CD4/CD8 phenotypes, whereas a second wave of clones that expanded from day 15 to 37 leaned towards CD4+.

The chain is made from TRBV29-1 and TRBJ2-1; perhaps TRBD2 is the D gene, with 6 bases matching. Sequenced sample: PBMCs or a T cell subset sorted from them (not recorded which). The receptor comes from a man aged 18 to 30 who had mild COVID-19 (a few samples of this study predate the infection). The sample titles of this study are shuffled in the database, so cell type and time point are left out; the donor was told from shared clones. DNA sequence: TGCAGCGTTGAATGGGGGGTTTCTAGGGTTTACAATGAGCAGTTCTTC. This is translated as CSVEWGVSRVYNEQFF.